A single sample is the source of the 16 T cell receptor beta chains below, sequenced in a study of T cell responses to AZD1222 COVID-19 vaccine listed by TCRdb under 2021. The library was obtained by the immunoSEQ multiplex PCR assay. This immuneACCESS table, as held by TCRdb, lists in-frame sequences with V and J called but not all clones. Of the missing ones, under half trace to an unresolved V gene in checked studies; the others have no known cause. A total of roughly 28,000 clones appear in this sample, 85% to 95% of them only once. 8% to 9% of the sample is held by the ten biggest clonotypes. The meaning of the sample's time point label: baseline before first vaccination. The sample consisted of peripheral blood, taken on day 0 of AZD1222 vaccination. The receptors here all came from an adult in good health.

V usage is TRBV9 and J usage is TRBJ2-1, with 7 nucleotides matching TRBD2. CDR1 is SGDLS and CDR2 is YYNGEE in the germline V gene. The CDR3 length is 16 residues. The V segment lost 4 bases and the J segment 2 bases; nucleotides outside the gene matches: 9. The CDR3 loop reads CASSLSAGNAYNEQFF. The CDR3 DNA sequence: TGTGCCAGCAGCTTATCAGCGGGGAACGCCTACAATGAGCAGTTCTTC.

The chain has TRBV6-5 and TRBJ1-2, with a weak D call TRBD1 (5 bases). The CDR3 totals 13 residues. In germline, CDR1 is MNHEY, CDR2 SVGAGI. Deletions cut 2 bases from V and 2 bases from J, with 6 bases between. The CDR3, as DNA: TGTGCCAGCAGTTACGACAGCAACTATGGCTACACCTTC. This encodes CASSYDSNYGYTF.

The chain is built from TRBV6-1 and TRBJ2-1, with D maybe TRBD1 (6 bases). Germline V gene data show CDR1 as MNHNS and CDR2 as SASEGT. V lost 2 bases and J lost 9, with 11 bases in between. This CDR3 comprises 13 residues. CDR3 nucleotides: TGTGCCAGCAGTGAAAGGACAGTTAGTGAGCAGTTCTTC. Amino acid sequence: CASSERTVSEQFF.

The rearrangement links TRBV27 to TRBJ2-1; D is possibly TRBD2 (6 bases). V shed 3 bases and J shed 8 bases, with 11 bases lying between them. CDR1 and CDR2 (germline): MNHEY, SMNVEV (reference sequence). CDR3 size: 13 residues. The CDR3 reads CASSLTSFDEQFF. CDR3 DNA: TGTGCCAGCAGTTTGACTAGTTTCGATGAGCAGTTCTTC.

The chain uses TRBV11-1 and TRBJ2-7; D tentatively fits TRBD1 or TRBD2 (5 bases each). Trimming took 5 bases from V and 3 from J, leaving 14 bases between them. Germline CDR1 reads SGHAT; CDR2 reads FQDESV (reference sequence). The CDR3 runs to 14 residues. The CDR3 spells CASSRGRDNYEQYF. In DNA, the CDR3 is TGTGCCAGCAGCCGGGGACGTGATAACTACGAGCAGTACTTC.

In nucleotides, the CDR3 is TGTGCCAGCAGCAAACAGGGGGCGGGCTATAATTCACCCCTCCACTTT. Protein sequence: CASSKQGAGYNSPLHF. The genes are TRBV7-2 and TRBJ1-6; TRBD1 aligns across 9 bases. The CDR3 consists of 16 residues. V lost 5 bases, J lost 3 bases, and 5 bases stayed unmatched. From germline, CDR1 is SGHTA and CDR2 FQGNSA. The complete variable domain, with remaining parts taken from reference TRBV7-2 and TRBJ1-6, reads GAGVSQSPSNKVTEKGKDVELRCDPISGHTALYWYRQSLGQGLEFLIYFQGNSAPDKSGLPSDRFSAERTGGSVSTLTIQRTQQEDSAVYLCASSKQGAGYNSPLHFGNGTRLTVT.

The chain combines TRBV9 with TRBJ2-7, with TRBD2 identical over 7 bases. Germline CDR1 reads SGDLS; CDR2 reads YYNGEE. J gave up 2 bases and V 3 bases, and 8 bases lay outside the gene matches. This CDR3 region has 15 residues. The CDR3, as DNA: TGTGCCAGCAGCGCCTCCAGCGGGGCACCCTACGAGCAGTACTTC. It codes for CASSASSGAPYEQYF.

This clone was seen a few times. The chain recombines TRBV7-8 with TRBJ1-3; D uncertain. V lost 2 bases to trimming and J lost 0 bases, with 23 bases between them. This CDR3 spans 20 amino acids. CDR1 and CDR2 from the germline V gene are SGHVS and FQNEAQ. DNA of the CDR3: TGTGCCAGCAGCTTAAGATCCGCTACTGCTATCTTGAGCTCTGGAAACACCATATATTTT. This codes for CASSLRSATAILSSGNTIYF.

The rearrangement joins TRBV7-9 to TRBJ1-2; TRBD1 aligns across 9 bases. Germline CDR1 SEHNR, CDR2 FQNEAQ (reference sequence). The V segment lost 5 bases and the J segment 5 bases; nucleotides outside the gene matches: 9. The CDR3 length is 15 residues. The CDR3 loop is CASSAGQGRLYGYTF. CDR3 bases: TGTGCCAGCAGCGCGGGACAGGGTCGTCTATATGGCTACACCTTC.

The genes are TRBV3-1 (or the pseudogene TRBV3-2) and TRBJ2-7, with TRBD1 matching over 8 bases. V dropped 2 bases and J dropped 1; count of bases not matched to a gene: 10. Germline CDR1 and CDR2: LGHDT and YNNKEL (reference sequence). This CDR3 has 17 amino acids. Here the CDR3 reads CASSQTPVWTGSYEQYF. CDR3 DNA sequence: TGTGCCAGCAGCCAAACGCCGGTCTGGACAGGGTCCTACGAGCAGTACTTC.

In regard to this clone: At one end the junction does not follow the germline gene, possibly because of a read error. This sequence joins TRBV2 and TRBJ1-4; TRBD1 matches at 8 bases. The CDR3 contains 12 residues. In germline, CDR1 is SNHLY, CDR2 FYNNEI. This CDR3 is CAGRGLHEKLFF. CDR3 bases: TGTGCCGGCAGGGGGCTGCATGAAAAACTGTTTTTT. The variable domain in full, with the rest retrieved from reference TRBV2 and TRBJ1-4, is EPEVTQTPSHQVTQMGQEVILRCVPISNHLYFYWYRQILGQKVEFLVSFYNNEISEKSEIFDDQFSVERPDGSNFTLKIRSTKLEDSAMYFCAGRGLHEKLFFGSGTQLSVL.

This chain connects TRBV9 to TRBJ2-1; weak D call: TRBD1 (5 bases). The CDR3 extends over 14 amino acids. CDR1 is SGDLS and CDR2 is YYNGEE in the germline V gene. The ends were cut back, 0 bases at V and 3 bases at J, with 7 bases in the middle. The DNA of the CDR3 is TGTGCCAGCAGCGTAGAACAGGACTACAATGAGCAGTTCTTC. Translating it yields CASSVEQDYNEQFF.

V is TRBV10-3 and J is TRBJ2-1; D gene ambiguous. Germline V gives CDR1 ENHRY, CDR2 SYGVKD. The CDR3 contains 19 residues. V lost 3 bases, J lost 4 bases, and 25 bases lay in between. This chain's CDR3 is CAISDITATQTSEYNEQFF. The CDR3 nucleotides are TGTGCCATCAGTGACATAACAGCAACCCAAACGTCTGAGTACAATGAGCAGTTCTTC.

This clone was seen just once. The V gene is TRBV5-6, the J gene TRBJ2-3, with D perhaps TRBD2 (5 bases). CDR1 SGHDT and CDR2 YYEEEE come from the germline V gene. The CDR3 is 14 amino acids. V was cut by 4 bases and J by 1 base, with 10 bases left in between. CDR3 DNA sequence: TGTGCCAGCAGCCATGGACTCGGCACAGATACGCAGTATTTT. Translated, it gives CASSHGLGTDTQYF.

V gene TRBV5-1 combines with J gene TRBJ2-5, with TRBD2 as a possible D gene (6 bases). This CDR3 is 16 amino acids long. Germline lookup yields CDR1 SGHRS and CDR2 YFSETQ. Trimming took 0 bases from V and 2 from J, leaving 14 bases between them. CDR3 residues: CASSLDGSGRQETQYF. DNA of the CDR3: TGCGCCAGCAGCTTGGACGGGTCAGGGAGGCAAGAGACCCAGTACTTC.

This chain links TRBV5-1 with TRBJ1-1; 8 bases align to TRBD1. Per the germline V gene, CDR1 is SGHRS and CDR2 is YFSETQ. V dropped 4 bases and J dropped 4; count of bases not matched to a gene: 6. The CDR3 covers 14 residues. In DNA, the CDR3 is TGCGCCAGCAGCCCTCAGGGGGCTGGCACTGAAGCTTTCTTT. Its protein is CASSPQGAGTEAFF.